The sample holds many counts of the clone carrying this T cell receptor (beta chain). These data originate in a study of molecular identifiers for immune sequencing clone quantification. TCRdb re-called the PCR reads with MiXCR, one entry per CDR3 protein. In the table there are some 320,000 distinct CDR3 sequences, roughly a quarter of which are singletons. The CDR3 is 15 amino acids. The germline gives CDR1 PRHDT, CDR2 FYEKMQ (reference sequence). With 2 bases removed from V and 4 bases from J, the gap between germline ends came to 9 bases. This chain links TRBV13 with TRBJ2-6; tentatively, D is TRBD1 (5 bases). This receptor was taken from a human donor in good health. Some libraries in this study had Jurkat cell RNA spiked in. The sample consisted of naive CD8+ T cells from blood, with Jurkat cell RNA spiked in. Subset here: FACS-sorted CD8+CD4-CCR7+CD45RA+ naive T cells. The CDR3 reads CASSLTTAGANVLTF. The CDR3 DNA reads as TGTGCCAGCAGCTTAACGACAGCCGGGGCCAACGTCCTGACTTTC. Using reference TRBV13 and TRBJ2-6 for the parts outside the CDR3, the full variable domain is AAGVIQSPRHLIKEKRETATLKCYPIPRHDTVYWYQQGPGQDPQFLISFYEKMQSDKGSIPDRFSAQQFSDYHSELNMSSLELGDSALYFCASSLTTAGANVLTFGAGSRLTVL.